One sample yielded the 9 T cell receptor beta chains listed below, sequenced in a study of T-cell memory formation after mild COVID-19. TCRdb called the 5' RACE reads again in MiXCR, with one record for every CDR3 protein. This sample carries about 250,000 distinct CDR3 sequences, about a sixth of them seen once, and the ten largest clones take about 23%. Sequenced sample: PBMCs or a T cell subset sorted from them (not recorded which). These receptors were obtained from a man younger than 30 who had mild COVID-19 (a few samples of this study predate the infection). Cell type and time point are not known.

This sequence joins TRBV5-1 and TRBJ1-1; D is ambiguous. The germline V gene has CDR1 SGHRS and CDR2 YFSETQ. Trimming took off 0 bases at V and 5 bases at J, with 8 bases between the two ends. This CDR3 is built from 13 residues. This CDR3 is CASSLELRTEAFF. Here the CDR3 DNA reads TGCGCCAGCAGCTTGGAGTTAAGGACTGAAGCTTTCTTT.

This clonotype was seen ten or more times. V and J are TRBV7-2 and TRBJ1-1, with D unresolved. The germline V gene has CDR1 SGHTA and CDR2 FQGNSA. The CDR3 sequence is 11 residues long. V was cut by 5 bases and J by 5 bases, with 6 bases left in between. The CDR3 spells CASSRQTEAFF. The CDR3 DNA sequence: TGTGCCAGCAGCCGCCAAACTGAAGCTTTCTTT.

The sample holds a few counts of this clonotype. The genes are TRBV7-8 and TRBJ1-4, with D perhaps TRBD1 (5 bases). Trimming shortened V by 5 bases and J by 5 bases, and 9 bases separated the two germline ends. Germline V CDR1 and CDR2: SGHVS, FQNEAQ. The CDR3 runs to 13 residues. The chain's CDR3 is CASSGGRNEKLFF. CDR3 DNA sequence: TGTGCCAGCAGCGGGGGACGAAATGAAAAACTGTTTTTT.

In this sample, this clonotype turned up many times. The J gene is TRBJ1-1, the V gene TRBV5-1; 9 bases agree with TRBD1. The CDR3 totals 12 residues. Germline trimming cut 4 bases from V and 7 bases from J; bases unmatched to any gene: 2. CDR1 is SGHRS, CDR2 YFSETQ, per germline. This chain's CDR3 is CASSRTGVEAFF. In nucleotides, the CDR3 is TGCGCCAGCAGCCGGACAGGGGTTGAAGCTTTCTTT. The full variable domain, in which reference TRBV5-1 and TRBJ1-1 provide the parts outside the CDR3, is KAGVTQTPRYLIKTRGQQVTLSCSPISGHRSVSWYQQTPGQGLQFLFEYFSETQRNKGNFPGRFSGRQFSNSRSEMNVSTLELGDSALYLCASSRTGVEAFFGQGTRLTVV.

The chain recombines TRBV2 with TRBJ1-4; TRBD1 agrees at 7 bases. From germline, CDR1 is SNHLY and CDR2 FYNNEI. The V and J ends lost 8 bases and 8 bases, in that order; junction bases with no gene match: 8. This CDR3 region has 13 residues. The CDR3 protein is CASGQDTGEKLFF. The CDR3 bases are TGTGCCAGCGGACAGGATACCGGGGAAAAACTGTTTTTT.

This clonotype has only a few counts. The V call is TRBV12-3 or TRBV12-4, the J call TRBJ2-7; tentatively, D is TRBD1 (5 bases). Trimming took 3 bases from V and 3 from J, leaving 18 bases between them. The CDR3 is 16 amino acids. The CDR3 loop reads CASSFGSGAGFYEQYF. Written as DNA, the CDR3 is TGTGCCAGCAGTTTTGGCTCTGGGGCAGGGTTCTACGAGCAGTACTTC.

This clonotype showed up just a few times. The rearrangement uses TRBV5-1 and TRBJ2-3, with unresolved D. This CDR3 region has 13 residues. Trimming took off 4 bases at V and 2 bases at J, with 8 bases between the two ends. Looked up from germline, CDR1 is SGHRS and CDR2 is YFSETQ. In DNA form, the CDR3 reads TGCGCCAGCAGCCACTCCGTCACAGATACGCAGTATTTT. This sequence encodes CASSHSVTDTQYF.

This clonotype was seen many times. CDR3 DNA: TGCGCCAGCAGCTTGGAAGGGACAGGGGGTTCACCCCTCCACTTT. Amino acids: CASSLEGTGGSPLHF. This sequence joins TRBV5-1 and TRBJ1-6; TRBD1 agrees at 11 bases. V dropped 0 bases and J dropped 9; count of bases not matched to a gene: 2. CDR3 length: 15 residues. In germline, CDR1 is SGHRS, CDR2 YFSETQ.

The chain employs TRBV6-5 and TRBJ2-5, with D maybe TRBD1 (6 bases). Germline CDR1 reads MNHEY; CDR2 reads SVGAGI. This CDR3 is 14 amino acids long. The germline V and J ends were trimmed by 6 bases and 0 bases, with 11 bases remaining between them. The CDR3 loop is CASRQGLYQETQYF. For the CDR3, the DNA is TGTGCCAGCAGACAGGGATTATACCAAGAGACCCAGTACTTC.